Presented here are 21 T cell receptor beta chains from one specimen sequenced in a study of cytomegalovirus exposure and HLA in healthy donors. Use of 60 Vbeta and 13 Jbeta primers characterized the PCR. Some clones are missing from TCRdb's copy, which holds only in-frame ones; the method was immunoSEQ multiplex PCR. The sample lists tens of thousands of clones, more than 70% seen once, with 51% in the top ten. Sequenced: PBMCs. The receptors come from a man in his fifties in good health and CMV-seropositive.

The count of this clone is one. The V and J genes are TRBV2 and TRBJ1-3; D ambiguous. CDR3 length: 14 amino acids. From germline, CDR1 is SNHLY and CDR2 FYNNEI. V gave up 4 bases and J gave up 0 bases, with 7 bases separating them. CDR3 sequence: CASSARFSGNTIYF. The CDR3 region has the DNA TGTGCCAGCAGTGCCCGGTTCTCTGGAAACACCATATATTTT.

This chain links TRBV15 with TRBJ2-3, with D unresolved. V gave up 0 bases and J gave up 5 bases, with 15 bases separating them. Looked up from germline, CDR1 is LNHNV and CDR2 is YYDKDF (reference sequence). The CDR3 consists of 16 residues. The CDR3 loop is CATSRDVRLLGDTQYF. CDR3 nucleotides: TGTGCCACCAGCAGAGATGTCCGCCTCCTCGGAGATACGCAGTATTTT.

The V and J genes are TRBV10-3 and TRBJ1-1, with 8 positions matching TRBD1. Germline V CDR1 and CDR2: ENHRY, SYGVKD. The length of the CDR3 is 14 residues. V lost 5 bases, J lost 6 bases, and 8 bases stayed unmatched. CDR3 DNA: TGTGCCATCAGTCAATCTACAGGGGGTCCTGAAGCTTTCTTT. Protein: CAISQSTGGPEAFF.

V is TRBV10-2 and J is TRBJ2-7, with 7 nucleotides matching TRBD2. V was pared by 5 bases and J by 3 bases, with 7 bases of the junction left unmatched. Looked up from germline, CDR1 is WSHSY and CDR2 is SAAADI. The CDR3 extends over 14 amino acids. In DNA form, the CDR3 reads TGCGCCAGCAGTCAAGTGGGGACTAACTACGAGCAGTACTTC. As protein: CASSQVGTNYEQYF.

The V call is TRBV19, the J call TRBJ2-7; D possibly corresponds to TRBD1 (5 bases). V was shortened by 6 bases and J by 0 bases, with 15 bases between the two germline ends. In germline, CDR1 is LNHDA, CDR2 SQIVND (reference sequence). The CDR3 totals 15 residues. CDR3 DNA: TGTGCCAGTAGCCCAGGGCAACCGAGCTCCTACGAGCAGTACTTC. This codes for CASSPGQPSSYEQYF.

The chain couples TRBV29-1 to TRBJ2-2, with D uncertain. The V end lost 3 bases, the J end lost 4 bases, and 12 bases lay between the germline ends. The CDR3 has 14 amino acids. Per germline, CDR1 SQVTM and CDR2 ANQGSEA. The CDR3 coding sequence is TGCAGCGTTGAGGGCAGGCACGGCACCGGGGAGCTGTTTTTT. Translation: CSVEGRHGTGELFF.

In regard to this clone: The CDR3 ends on some other residue instead of the conserved phenylalanine or tryptophan, so this is likely a read error. The J gene is TRBJ1-5, the V gene TRBV7-9; 10 nucleotides line up with TRBD1. Germline V lookup: CDR1 SEHNR, CDR2 FQNEAQ (reference sequence). CDR3 length: 16 amino acids. CDR3 nucleotides: TGTTCCAGCAGCTCCGGGACAGGGGTTTTTAATCAGCCCCAGCATTTG. Translated, it gives CSSSSGTGVFNQPQHL.

This chain uses TRBV2 with TRBJ2-1, with D possibly matching TRBD2 (5 bases). V lost 4 bases and J lost 10, with 8 bases in between. The length of the CDR3 is 11 residues. Germline CDR1 reads SNHLY; CDR2 reads FYNNEI. DNA of the CDR3: TGTGCCAGCAGTGGAGGGCGGGAGCAGTTCTTC. As protein: CASSGGREQFF.

This clone occurred a few times. The junction shows a germline mismatch at one end, possibly a read error. Other nucleotide sequences in the sample specify the same CDR3. The chain is built from TRBV9 and TRBJ2-7; D is perhaps TRBD1 (6 bases). Germline values: CDR1 SGDLS, CDR2 YYNGEE. This CDR3 comprises 15 residues. The CDR3 coding sequence is TGTGCGAGCAGCTCCCAGGGGCCCAGGTCCTCCGAGCAGTACTTC. Amino acid sequence: CASSSQGPRSSEQYF.

This clone showed up just a few times. The chain is built from TRBV9 and TRBJ2-7, with D tentatively TRBD2 (6 bases). Germline values: CDR1 SGDLS, CDR2 YYNGEE. This CDR3 spans 15 amino acids. Trimming cost V 4 bases and J 7 bases, with 21 bases left between them. The CDR3 spells CASSPRGGSGIEQYF. For the CDR3, the DNA is TGTGCCAGCAGCCCCCGAGGAGGGAGTGGGATTGAGCAGTACTTC.

By share, this clone ranks as medium-sized (0.01 to 0.1%). Other DNA sequences in this sample translate to the same CDR3. The chain carries TRBV6-6 and TRBJ1-1; 11 positions match TRBD1. V shed 6 bases, J shed 5 bases, and the junction held 5 bases outside the gene matches. Germline V gene sequence: CDR1 MNHNY, CDR2 SVGAGI (reference sequence). The CDR3 is 14 residues long. CDR3 in amino acids: CASRRGQGGTEAFF. Written as DNA, the CDR3 is TGTGCCAGCAGAAGGGGACAGGGGGGGACTGAAGCTTTCTTT.

This clone has just one count. This chain uses TRBV18 with TRBJ2-1, with 8 bases that match TRBD1. Germline V lookup: CDR1 KGHSH, CDR2 LQKENI. The J segment lost 6 bases and the V segment lost 5 bases, leaving 12 bases of the junction unmatched. This CDR3 spans 16 amino acids. The DNA of the CDR3 is TGTGCCAGCTCAAAAGGGACAGGTATTATGTCCAATGAGCAGTTCTTC. Translating it yields CASSKGTGIMSNEQFF.

This clone occurred once. V is TRBV6-5 and J is TRBJ1-4, with TRBD1 identical over 7 bases. The germline gives CDR1 MNHEY, CDR2 SVGAGI. The CDR3 runs 15 residues. V was clipped by 6 bases and J by 8 bases; unmatched bases: 12. In nucleotides, the CDR3 is TGTGCCAGCAGCGCATCCGGGACAGCCCTCGAAAAACTGTTTTTT. It specifies CASSASGTALEKLFF.

V gene TRBV7-2 combines with J gene TRBJ1-1; TRBD1 is a possible D gene (6 bases). The CDR3 covers 15 residues. V was cut by 5 bases and J by 4 bases, with 17 bases left in between. Germline CDR1 SGHTA, CDR2 FQGNSA. The CDR3 sequence is CASSGHRVSGTEAFF. CDR3 DNA: TGTGCCAGCAGCGGGCACAGGGTTTCAGGCACTGAAGCTTTCTTT. Variable domain in full (rest from reference TRBV7-2 and TRBJ1-1): GAGVSQSPSNKVTEKGKDVELRCDPISGHTALYWYRQSLGQGLEFLIYFQGNSAPDKSGLPSDRFSAERTGGSVSTLTIQRTQQEDSAVYLCASSGHRVSGTEAFFGQGTRLTVV.

The chain couples TRBV7-9 to TRBJ2-5, with D uncertain. The J call may be incorrect, as the DNA end agrees better with TRBJ2-7. The CDR3 is made up of 10 amino acids. Germline loops: CDR1 SEHNR, CDR2 FQNEAQ (reference sequence). The CDR3, as DNA: TGTGCCAGCAGCTTAACCGAGCAGTACTTC. Translating it yields CASSLTEQYF.

This chain links TRBV11-2 with TRBJ1-1, with D perhaps TRBD1 (5 bases). CDR1 is SGHAT, CDR2 FQNNGV, per germline. The CDR3 spans 15 residues. The V and J ends lost 2 bases and 1 base respectively, with 11 bases between them. The CDR3 region has the DNA TGTGCCAGCAGCTTACGAGGCAGGGAGAACACTGAAGCTTTCTTT. Translating gives CASSLRGRENTEAFF.

This clone came up a few times. Other nucleotide sequences from this sample produce the same CDR3. The chain employs TRBV30 and TRBJ1-1; D is unclear. The CDR3 sequence is 14 residues long. The V end was cut by 3 bases, the J end by 3 bases, with 14 bases between. Looked up from germline, CDR1 is GTSNPN and CDR2 is SVGIG (reference sequence). This CDR3 reads CAWRAGTGYTEAFF. CDR3 nucleotide sequence: TGTGCCTGGAGGGCGGGAACGGGGTACACTGAAGCTTTCTTT.

This chain links TRBV11-2 with TRBJ1-1, with 9 bases identical to TRBD1. Germline V gene lookup returns CDR1 SGHAT and CDR2 FQNNGV. CDR3 size: 14 residues. V was pared by 7 bases and J by 8 bases, with 11 bases of the junction left unmatched. The CDR3 region has the DNA TGTGCCAGCACCGTCGGGACAGGGAACAGGGAAGCTTTCTTT. Amino acid sequence: CASTVGTGNREAFF.

The V gene is TRBV5-4, the J gene TRBJ1-2; tentative D call: TRBD1 (5 bases). Germline V CDR1 and CDR2: SGHNT, YYREEE (reference sequence). Trimming stripped 4 bases from V and 8 bases from J, with 18 bases between. The length of the CDR3 is 14 residues. The CDR3 sequence is CASSTLSLDSGYTF. The CDR3 nucleotides read TGTGCCAGCAGCACCCTCTCGTTAGACAGCGGCTACACCTTC.

The chain couples TRBV19 to TRBJ2-4, with 7 bases matching TRBD1. The CDR3 has 16 residues. The germline V gene has CDR1 LNHDA and CDR2 SQIVND (reference sequence). The J segment lost 0 bases and the V segment lost 3 bases, leaving 5 bases of the junction unmatched. This chain's CDR3 is CASSIRQGIAKNIQYF. In DNA form, the CDR3 reads TGTGCCAGTAGTATTCGACAGGGTATAGCCAAAAACATTCAGTACTTC.

This clone has only a few counts. It may be a read error: a sequence one base away is much more abundant. This chain joins TRBV5-8 and TRBJ2-7, with D possibly TRBD1 on 6 matching bases. Germline V gene lookup returns CDR1 SGHTS and CDR2 YDEGEE. V was cut by 3 bases and J by 0 bases, with 13 bases left in between. CDR3 length: 15 residues. The CDR3 DNA reads as TGTGCCAGCAGCTCCCAGGGGCCCAGCTCCTACGAGCAGTACTTC. This translates into CASSSQGPSSYEQYF.